Presented here are 5 T cell receptor beta chains from one specimen sequenced in a study of tumor and adjacent non-tumor tissue in lung cancer. A modified ARM-PCR protocol with three rounds of nested PCR amplified TCRbeta. TCRdb called the multiplex PCR reads again in MiXCR, with one record for every CDR3 protein. This repertoire shows approximately 100,000 distinct CDR3 sequences, around 57% found once; its top ten account for roughly 19%. No cell sorting was done before RNA was extracted from the tissue. This non-tumor lung sample came from over 3 cm beyond the tumor edge. Material for sequencing was distant non-tumor lung tissue. These receptors originate from a man aged 55 to 70 with non-small cell lung cancer.

This clonotype was recorded only once. One junction end disagrees with the germline gene, perhaps due to a read error. The CDR3 DNA sequence: TGTGCCAGCAGTGGCCAGGGGGCAGGCTATGGCTACATCTTC. Protein sequence: CASSGQGAGYGYIF. The chain joins TRBV28 to TRBJ1-2, with 8 positions matching TRBD1. In germline, CDR1 is MDHEN, CDR2 SYDVKM. This CDR3 is built from 14 residues.

Concerning this clonotype itself: In this CDR3 the conserved last residue, phenylalanine or tryptophan, is missing, so a read error is likely. The CDR3 region is CASCEQGDEQYI. CDR3 sequence (DNA): TGTGCCAGCTGCGAACAGGGGGACGAGCAGTACATC. This chain connects TRBV12-3 or TRBV12-4 to TRBJ2-7; 8 nucleotides match TRBD1. The CDR3 extends over 12 amino acids. J lost 5 bases, V lost 8 bases, and 5 bases had no gene match.

With regard to this clonotype: A much bigger clone sits one base away, suggesting this may be a read error. The rearrangement joins TRBV12-3 or TRBV12-4 to TRBJ2-1; 8 nucleotides line up with TRBD2. With 5 bases clipped from V and 9 bases from J, the junction kept 6 bases outside the gene matches. CDR3 length: 13 amino acids. The CDR3, as DNA: TGTGCCAGCAGTATGGGACTAGTTGGTGAGCAGTTCTTC. This encodes CASSMGLVGEQFF.

The chain links TRBV14 to TRBJ1-2; 12 nucleotides agree with TRBD1. Trimming took 4 bases from V and 12 from J; bases not matched to a gene: 18. CDR1 and CDR2 (germline): SGHDN, FVKESK. The CDR3 runs 17 residues. In nucleotides, the CDR3 is TGTGCCAGCAGCCGAAACACACCCGGGACAGGGGGCGGTGACGACACCTTC. Protein product: CASSRNTPGTGGGDDTF.

This clonotype has at least ten counts. J is TRBJ2-1 and V is TRBV6-5; 7 positions agree with TRBD2. The CDR3 consists of 16 residues. The germline V gene has CDR1 MNHEY and CDR2 SVGAGI. The ends lost 2 bases at V and 1 base at J; junction bases unmatched: 5. CDR3 residues: CASSYSGLDSYNEQFF. The CDR3 nucleotides read TGTGCCAGCAGTTACAGCGGACTAGATTCCTACAATGAGCAGTTCTTC.